A selection of T cell receptor beta chains follows, all from one sample in a study of T cells in Graves' hyperthyroidism and ophthalmopathy. TCRdb analysed the multiplex PCR reads with MiXCR anew, one entry per CDR3 protein. The sample shows under 750,000 distinct CDR3 sequences, under 20% of them seen only once. Sequenced sample: blood. The receptors originated from a woman aged 50 to 60 with Graves' hyperthyroidism that later progressed to Graves' ophthalmopathy. Each CDR3 is given with its conserved first and last residue. Fields, in order: D gene, J gene, V gene, CDR3 length, clone size, CDR3 DNA, CDR3 protein. The D gene is left open where the match is weak. Rows may omit the clone size; those that give it use once, few, many or a size class.

. | TRBJ2-5 | TRBV18 | 15 | many | TGTGCCAGCTCACGGAATAACAGGGGACTAGAGACCCAGTACTTC | CASSRNNRGLETQYF
. | TRBJ2-3 | TRBV7-9 | 13 | . | TGTGCCAGCAGTCCCCTGCGCGTCGGAACGCAGTATTTT | CASSPLRVGTQYF
. | TRBJ1-1 | TRBV11-2 | 14 | few | TGTGCCAGCAGCCGCGCAGACGTGGCCACTGAAGCTTTCTTT | CASSRADVATEAFF
. | TRBJ2-7 | TRBV6-1 | 13 | . | TGTGCCAGCCAGCGGACAACACACTACGAGCAGTACTTC | CASQRTTHYEQYF
. | TRBJ2-1 | TRBV10-1 | 14 | . | TGCGCCAGCAGTGAGTCGTCAGGGAACAATGAGCAGTTCTTC | CASSESSGNNEQFF
TRBD1 | TRBJ1-5 | TRBV11-2 | 15 | many | TGTGCCAGCAGCCTCCACAGGGGTGGTAATCAGCCCCAGCATTTT | CASSLHRGGNQPQHF
. | TRBJ1-1 | TRBV20-1 | 12 | many | TGCAGTGCCCGCCTAGGGGGCACTGAAGCTTTCTTT | CSARLGGTEAFF
. | TRBJ1-2 | TRBV12-3/TRBV12-4 | 14 | . | TGTGCCAGCAGTTCTGCCCTCCAGCCCTATGGCTACACCTTC | CASSSALQPYGYTF
. | TRBJ1-2 | TRBV7-2 | 15 | many | TGTGCCAGCAGCTTAGTAACAGGGAGCAACTATGGCTACACCTTC | CASSLVTGSNYGYTF
. | TRBJ2-1 | TRBV6-1 | 12 | . | TGTGCCAGCAGCGGGGCCCTAAATGAGCAGTTCTTC | CASSGALNEQFF
. | TRBJ2-2 | TRBV6-4 | 13 | few | TGTGCCAGCAGTGACTCAGGCACCGGGGAGCTGTTTTTT | CASSDSGTGELFF
. | TRBJ1-2 | TRBV6-6 | 15 | . | TGTGCCAGCAGTTACTCGGCAGGGAATCTCTATGGCTACACCTTC | CASSYSAGNLYGYTF
TRBD2 | TRBJ2-3 | TRBV20-1 | 16 | few | TGCAGTGCTAGGACTAGCGGGTCTTTCGGCACAGATACGCAGTATTTT | CSARTSGSFGTDTQYF
. | TRBJ1-5 | TRBV3-1 | 15 | many | TGTGCCAGCAGTGGGGGGCGGGGGTCGGTCCAGCCCCAGCATTTT | CASSGGRGSVQPQHF
TRBD1 | TRBJ2-7 | TRBV7-9 | 15 | few | TGTGCCAGCAGCTTGGACAGGGGGAAGATCTACGAGCAGTACTTC | CASSLDRGKIYEQYF
TRBD2 | TRBJ2-1 | TRBV11-2 | 17 | many | TGTGCCAGCAGCTCCCCTCGTAGCCAGCGGGGGAACAATGAGCAGTTCTTC | CASSSPRSQRGNNEQFF
. | TRBJ1-2 | TRBV4-1 | 14 | . | TGCGCCAGCAGTAGGGGGGGCCTCCTCTATGGCTACACCTTC | CASSRGGLLYGYTF
. | TRBJ1-4 | TRBV10-3 | 14 | . | TGTGCCATCAGTGTGCCAGGAGGGGAGGAAAAACTGTTTTTT | CAISVPGGEEKLFF
TRBD1 | TRBJ1-1 | TRBV7-3 | 16 | many | TGTGCCAGCAGCACGACAGGGGGCCTTGCGAGGACTGAAGCTTTCTTT | CASSTTGGLARTEAFF
TRBD2 | TRBJ2-3 | TRBV5-6 | 16 | . | TGTGCCAGCAGCGGGGAAGGGCTAGCGGGGGAAGATACGCAGTATTTT | CASSGEGLAGEDTQYF
. | TRBJ1-6 | TRBV19 | 18 | . | TGTGCCAGTAGTACTACTGATCCGGGAGAGGGATTTAATTCACCCCTCCACTTT | CASSTTDPGEGFNSPLHF
TRBD2 | TRBJ2-1 | TRBV19 | 16 | . | TGTGCCAGTAGTATACTAGCGGGGAACGATTACAATGAGCAGTTCTTC | CASSILAGNDYNEQFF
TRBD1 | TRBJ1-1 | TRBV9 | 18 | . | TGTGCCAGCAGCCCCCGCGACAGGGGAGTAGGTCCGAACACTGAAGCTTTCTTT | CASSPRDRGVGPNTEAFF
. | TRBJ2-5 | TRBV6-5 | 15 | few | TGTGCCAGCAGTTCGTTGGGACCACCGGGGGAGACCCAGTACTTC | CASSSLGPPGETQYF
TRBD1 | TRBJ1-1 | TRBV19 | 14 | . | TGTGCCGCCTCACAGGGGCTCCCGAACACTGAAGCTTTCTTT | CAASQGLPNTEAFF
. | TRBJ1-6 | TRBV3-1 | 13 | many | TGTGCCAGCAGCCGCATGGCGGGTTCACCCCTCCACTTT | CASSRMAGSPLHF
TRBD2 | TRBJ2-1 | TRBV4-1 | 16 | . | TGCGCCAGCAGCCAAGACCCAGGGAGGGCCTACAATGAGCAGTTCTTC | CASSQDPGRAYNEQFF
. | TRBJ1-1 | TRBV12-3/TRBV12-4 | 13 | few | TGTGCCAGCAGTTTACCCTCGAAGACTGAAGCTTTCTTT | CASSLPSKTEAFF
TRBD2 | TRBJ2-2 | TRBV10-3 | 19 | many | TGTGCCACCTACCCCGGGGGACTAGCGGGGGTAGCGAACACCGGGGAGCTGTTTTTT | CATYPGGLAGVANTGELFF
. | TRBJ1-5 | TRBV2 | 14 | few | TGTGCCAGCAGGAAGGGGGGGAGCAATCAGCCCCAGCATTTT | CASRKGGSNQPQHF
TRBD2 | TRBJ2-1 | TRBV19 | 17 | . | TGTGCCAGTAGTGACGCCATTAGCGGGCGCCTAATGGATGAGCAGTTCTTC | CASSDAISGRLMDEQFF
. | TRBJ2-1 | TRBV18 | 13 | many | TGTGCCAGCTCACCATCGCCTAACAATGAGCAGTTCTTC | CASSPSPNNEQFF
TRBD1 | TRBJ1-2 | TRBV11-2 | 14 | many | TGTGCCACCCAGGGGACAGGGGTTTATTATGGCTACACCTTC | CATQGTGVYYGYTF